This T cell receptor (beta chain) was obtained from a study of blood T cells in healthy people across ages. Worth noting for this clonotype: Its antigen remains unknown.

Broader study findings: Long-lived donors carried more naive CD4+ cells and greater diversity than aged donors. Diversity was estimated from one million T cells, and these estimates were considered underestimates.

A second PCR, run for roughly 7 to 12 cycles, used a sample-barcoded 5' primer plus a J-beta primer mix. TCRdb reprocessed the 5' RACE reads via MiXCR and lists one record per CDR3 protein. The sample includes fewer than 750,000 distinct CDR3 sequences, around half of them seen just once. V was clipped by 7 bases and J by 8 bases, with 16 bases between them. Germline V gene data show CDR1 as LNHDA and CDR2 as SQIVND (reference sequence). The CDR3 runs to 13 residues. Sequenced material: blood. This rearrangement joins TRBV19 to TRBJ2-3, with D perhaps TRBD2 (5 bases). This sequence was found in an elderly man in good health. The CDR3 loop is CASTSTNLGTQYF. CDR3 bases: TGTGCCAGTACCTCGACTAACCTGGGTACGCAGTATTTT. The full variable domain, in which reference TRBV19 and TRBJ2-3 provide the parts outside the CDR3, is DGGITQSPKYLFRKEGQNVTLSCEQNLNHDAMYWYRQDPGQGLRLIYYSQIVNDFQKGDIAEGYSVSREKKESFPLTVTSAQKNPTAFYLCASTSTNLGTQYFGPGTRLTVL.